The following is a T cell receptor beta chain sequence with its context. Enrolled during active infection, Seattle patients were then followed longitudinally. The CDR3 runs to 16 residues. Trimming left V 6 bases short and J 2 bases short, with 19 bases between. The germline CDR1 and CDR2 sequences are ENHRY and SYGVKD. The data are from a study of blood T cell repertoires in COVID-19. In the source study's methods: Estimates of nucleated cell counts were drawn from the amplification of reference gene primers. Here immunoSEQ multiplex PCR was the method, and the copy in TCRdb shows in-frame clones only, minus some. That table is the source of V, J and clone size, and D and trimming were worked out from the DNA. The sample has more than 200,000 clones, 86% seen once; the top ten hold about 10%.

The sample was peripheral blood. The chain combines TRBV10-3 with TRBJ1-2; D is possibly TRBD1 (6 bases). The TCR originated in a woman between 50 and 59 years old with COVID-19, enrolled during active disease. The CDR3 spells CAIRQSRGPGNYGYTF. DNA of the CDR3: TGTGCCATCAGACAAAGCAGGGGCCCGGGGAACTATGGCTACACCTTC.